This T cell receptor beta chain was captured by sequencing in a study of cytomegalovirus exposure and HLA in healthy donors. This CDR3 comprises 16 residues. Germline values: CDR1 SGHRS, CDR2 YFSETQ. The J segment lost 7 bases and the V segment lost 0 bases, leaving 9 bases of the junction unmatched. PCR used 60 Vbeta primers and 13 Jbeta primers. The data were produced by immunoSEQ multiplex PCR, yet TCRdb's version contains in-frame clones alone and is incomplete. The table shows some 170,000 clones, with roughly four fifths occurring only once. The chain links TRBV5-1 to TRBJ2-2; 7 nucleotides match TRBD1. Material: PBMCs. This clonotype originated in a man aged 35-49 years in good health and CMV-seronegative. The CDR3 nucleotides are TGCGCCAGCAGCTTGGCAGGGGGTTTTCAAGACGGGGAGCTGTTTTTT. This translates into CASSLAGGFQDGELFF.